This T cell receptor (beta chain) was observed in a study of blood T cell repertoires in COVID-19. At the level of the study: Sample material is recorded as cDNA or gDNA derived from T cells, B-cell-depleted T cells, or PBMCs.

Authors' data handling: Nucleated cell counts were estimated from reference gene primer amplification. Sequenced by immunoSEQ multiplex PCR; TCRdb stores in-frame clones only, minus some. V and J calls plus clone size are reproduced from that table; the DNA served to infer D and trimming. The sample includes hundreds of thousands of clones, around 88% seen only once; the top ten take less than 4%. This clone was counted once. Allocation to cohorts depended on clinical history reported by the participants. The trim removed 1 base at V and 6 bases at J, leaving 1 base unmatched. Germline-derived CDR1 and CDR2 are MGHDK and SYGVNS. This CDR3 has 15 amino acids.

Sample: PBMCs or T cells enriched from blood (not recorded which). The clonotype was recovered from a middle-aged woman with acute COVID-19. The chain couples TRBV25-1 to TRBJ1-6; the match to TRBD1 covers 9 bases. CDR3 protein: CASSEWTGANSPLHF. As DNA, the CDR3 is TGTGCCAGCAGTGAATGGACAGGGGCTAATTCACCCCTCCACTTT.